A selection of T cell receptor beta chains follows, all from one sample in a study of neurological immune-mediated disorders. TCRdb re-called the 5' RACE reads with MiXCR, one entry per CDR3 protein. The table has more than 55,000 distinct CDR3 sequences, roughly 10% seen once; the top ten hold under 15%. Sequenced sample: PBMCs. The receptors derive from a man aged 25 to 45 in good health. The CDR3 runs from the conserved cysteine through the conserved F or W. The order of the fields is J gene, V gene, clone size, D gene, CDR3 protein, CDR3 DNA. The D gene is left open where the match is weak. Where a row states a size, it is once, few, many or the class of an expanded clone; other rows omit it.

j_call: TRBJ2-5; v_call: TRBV2; clone_size: many; d_call: NA; cdr3_aa: CASSEEGERETQYF; cdr3_nt: TGTGCCAGCAGTGAAGAGGGTGAGAGGGAGACCCAGTACTTC
j_call: TRBJ2-5; v_call: TRBV29-1; clone_size: many; d_call: TRBD2; cdr3_aa: CSASGSSETQYF; cdr3_nt: TGCAGCGCTAGCGGGAGTTCAGAGACCCAGTACTTC
j_call: TRBJ2-1; v_call: TRBV12-3/TRBV12-4; clone_size: NA; d_call: TRBD2; cdr3_aa: CASSRTSGPNEQFF; cdr3_nt: TGTGCCAGCAGCCGGACTAGCGGCCCCAATGAGCAGTTCTTC
j_call: TRBJ1-1; v_call: TRBV5-1; clone_size: once; d_call: TRBD1; cdr3_aa: CASSFPLVGGDSSNTEAFF; cdr3_nt: TGCGCCAGCAGCTTTCCCCTGGTAGGGGGCGATTCCTCTAACACTGAAGCTTTCTTT
j_call: TRBJ2-5; v_call: TRBV3-1; clone_size: many; d_call: NA; cdr3_aa: CASSQETTQETQYF; cdr3_nt: TGTGCCAGCAGCCAGGAGACTACCCAAGAGACCCAGTACTTC
j_call: TRBJ2-7; v_call: TRBV14; clone_size: many; d_call: TRBD2; cdr3_aa: CASSQGLAGGPVSYEQYF; cdr3_nt: TGTGCCAGCAGCCAAGGACTAGCGGGAGGGCCCGTGTCCTACGAGCAGTACTTC
j_call: TRBJ2-1; v_call: TRBV20-1; clone_size: few; d_call: NA; cdr3_aa: CSARPRDWQDEQFF; cdr3_nt: TGCAGTGCTAGACCCAGAGACTGGCAGGATGAGCAGTTCTTC
j_call: TRBJ1-2; v_call: TRBV24-1; clone_size: many; d_call: NA; cdr3_aa: CATSESGNHGFYGYTF; cdr3_nt: TGTGCCACCAGTGAGTCGGGGAACCATGGATTCTATGGCTACACCTTC
j_call: TRBJ2-5; v_call: TRBV5-1; clone_size: many; d_call: NA; cdr3_aa: CASSFNRQETQYF; cdr3_nt: TGCGCCAGCAGCTTCAACAGACAAGAGACCCAGTACTTC
j_call: TRBJ2-7; v_call: TRBV3-1; clone_size: many; d_call: TRBD1; cdr3_aa: CASSPTGAESYEQYF; cdr3_nt: TGTGCCAGCAGCCCGACAGGGGCGGAATCCTACGAGCAGTACTTC
j_call: TRBJ2-7; v_call: TRBV27; clone_size: NA; d_call: TRBD1; cdr3_aa: CASSLSGTGKQYF; cdr3_nt: TGTGCCAGCAGTTTATCAGGGACAGGGAAGCAGTACTTC
j_call: TRBJ2-3; v_call: TRBV5-1; clone_size: many; d_call: NA; cdr3_aa: CASSLVQVDTQYF; cdr3_nt: TGCGCCAGCAGCTTGGTACAGGTCGATACGCAGTATTTT
j_call: TRBJ1-5; v_call: TRBV10-2; clone_size: many; d_call: TRBD1; cdr3_aa: CASSGTGGGQPQHF; cdr3_nt: TGCGCCAGTTCCGGGACAGGGGGCGGACAGCCCCAGCATTTT
j_call: TRBJ1-6; v_call: TRBV10-3; clone_size: many; d_call: TRBD1; cdr3_aa: CAIKPGTGSSNSPLHF; cdr3_nt: TGTGCCATCAAGCCCGGGACAGGGTCGAGTAATTCACCCCTCCACTTT
j_call: TRBJ2-2; v_call: TRBV2; clone_size: many; d_call: NA; cdr3_aa: CASIGERGTGELFF; cdr3_nt: TGTGCCAGCATTGGGGAGCGTGGGACCGGGGAGCTGTTTTTT
j_call: TRBJ2-7; v_call: TRBV18; clone_size: many; d_call: TRBD1; cdr3_aa: CASSPRDRGTYEQYF; cdr3_nt: TGTGCCAGCTCACCGCGGGACAGGGGAACCTACGAGCAGTACTTC
j_call: TRBJ1-2; v_call: TRBV5-1; clone_size: many; d_call: NA; cdr3_aa: CASSLAGDGYTF; cdr3_nt: TGCGCCAGCAGCTTGGCGGGGGATGGCTACACCTTC
j_call: TRBJ2-1; v_call: TRBV18; clone_size: many; d_call: NA; cdr3_aa: CASSPGWRGSSYNEQFF; cdr3_nt: TGTGCCAGCTCACCGGGATGGCGGGGAAGCTCCTACAATGAGCAGTTCTTC
j_call: TRBJ2-1; v_call: TRBV5-1; clone_size: many; d_call: NA; cdr3_aa: CASSLPRGGDNEQFF; cdr3_nt: TGCGCCAGCAGCTTGCCCAGGGGTGGGGACAATGAGCAGTTCTTC
j_call: TRBJ1-1; v_call: TRBV18; clone_size: many; d_call: NA; cdr3_aa: CASSPSGAGPNTEAFF; cdr3_nt: TGTGCCAGCTCACCGTCAGGGGCAGGGCCGAACACTGAAGCTTTCTTT
j_call: TRBJ2-3; v_call: TRBV29-1; clone_size: many; d_call: NA; cdr3_aa: CSVVRTDTQYF; cdr3_nt: TGCAGCGTAGTACGGACAGATACGCAGTATTTT
j_call: TRBJ2-7; v_call: TRBV20-1; clone_size: many; d_call: NA; cdr3_aa: CSARRGGGNYEQYF; cdr3_nt: TGCAGTGCTAGACGGGGCGGAGGGAACTACGAGCAGTACTTC
j_call: TRBJ1-1; v_call: TRBV12-3/TRBV12-4; clone_size: many; d_call: NA; cdr3_aa: CASTVGGGSVNTEAFF; cdr3_nt: TGTGCCAGCACCGTTGGTGGGGGATCCGTGAACACTGAAGCTTTCTTT
j_call: TRBJ2-3; v_call: TRBV20-1; clone_size: many; d_call: NA; cdr3_aa: CSATTSYIPDTQYF; cdr3_nt: TGCAGTGCTACTACTAGCTACATCCCAGATACGCAGTATTTT
j_call: TRBJ2-1; v_call: TRBV27; clone_size: many; d_call: NA; cdr3_aa: CASSLGGHNEQFF; cdr3_nt: TGTGCCAGCAGCTTGGGTGGCCACAATGAGCAGTTCTTC
j_call: TRBJ1-1; v_call: TRBV12-3/TRBV12-4; clone_size: many; d_call: NA; cdr3_aa: CASSGRDMNTEAFF; cdr3_nt: TGTGCCAGCAGTGGAAGGGACATGAACACTGAAGCTTTCTTT
j_call: TRBJ2-3; v_call: TRBV29-1; clone_size: many; d_call: TRBD2; cdr3_aa: CSFRGLAGGIDTQYF; cdr3_nt: TGCAGCTTCCGGGGACTAGCGGGAGGCATAGATACGCAGTATTTT
j_call: TRBJ2-1; v_call: TRBV10-1; clone_size: NA; d_call: NA; cdr3_aa: CASSESAEGNEQFF; cdr3_nt: TGCGCCAGCAGTGAGTCGGCGGAAGGGAATGAGCAGTTCTTC